The text below deals with one TCR beta chain. The antigen is unknown. This specimen belongs to a study of cytomegalovirus exposure and HLA in healthy donors. Overall study results and limits: The listing of 150 or so TCR beta chains classed them as cytomegalovirus-associated. Exclusion as indistinguishable affected some V segments, including TRBV6-2 and TRBV6-3.

Primers included in the PCR were 60 Vbeta and 13 Jbeta primers. Clones were read by immunoSEQ multiplex PCR, and TCRdb kept only the in-frame ones, dropping some. The table includes approximately 160,000 clones, approximately 86% detected once. CDR1 SGDLS and CDR2 YYNGEE come from the germline V gene. The CDR3 consists of 16 residues. V was pared by 3 bases and J by 3 bases, with 15 bases between. Sequencing was done on a sample of PBMCs. V and J are TRBV9 and TRBJ2-2, with D tentatively TRBD1 (6 bases). The receptor was isolated from a male donor in good health and CMV-seronegative. CDR3 in amino acids: CASSATTGRDTGELFF. In nucleotides, the CDR3 is TGTGCCAGCAGCGCCACCACAGGGCGGGACACCGGGGAGCTGTTTTTT.